This note documents a single T cell receptor (beta chain) sequence. Its antigen is unidentified. The data were obtained in a study of T cell responses to AZD1222 COVID-19 vaccine. Germline-derived CDR1 and CDR2 are MNHEY and SMNVEV (reference sequence). V lost 4 bases, J lost 8 bases, and 17 bases lay in between. This CDR3 spans 15 amino acids. This table comes from immunoSEQ multiplex PCR, and its TCRdb copy is limited to in-frame clones, with some not included. The sample records more than 95,000 clones, 89% being singletons. Findings of the study overall: Across spike, vaccine-associated CD4 TCRs were found, dominant at 160-218 and 743-854. Donor demographics were predominantly white British with a female majority; clonal diversity may be underestimated. All repertoire sampling was performed exclusively after the peak T cell response. The number of AZD1222 recipients seropositive at baseline was only five to seven.

The chain couples TRBV27 to TRBJ2-2, with no clear D. The starting material was peripheral blood, obtained on day 0 of AZD1222 vaccination. This TCR was recovered from an adult in good health. The CDR3 reads CASSWAGSITGELFF. In DNA, the CDR3 is TGTGCCAGCAGTTGGGCAGGCTCCATCACTGGGGAGCTGTTTTTT.